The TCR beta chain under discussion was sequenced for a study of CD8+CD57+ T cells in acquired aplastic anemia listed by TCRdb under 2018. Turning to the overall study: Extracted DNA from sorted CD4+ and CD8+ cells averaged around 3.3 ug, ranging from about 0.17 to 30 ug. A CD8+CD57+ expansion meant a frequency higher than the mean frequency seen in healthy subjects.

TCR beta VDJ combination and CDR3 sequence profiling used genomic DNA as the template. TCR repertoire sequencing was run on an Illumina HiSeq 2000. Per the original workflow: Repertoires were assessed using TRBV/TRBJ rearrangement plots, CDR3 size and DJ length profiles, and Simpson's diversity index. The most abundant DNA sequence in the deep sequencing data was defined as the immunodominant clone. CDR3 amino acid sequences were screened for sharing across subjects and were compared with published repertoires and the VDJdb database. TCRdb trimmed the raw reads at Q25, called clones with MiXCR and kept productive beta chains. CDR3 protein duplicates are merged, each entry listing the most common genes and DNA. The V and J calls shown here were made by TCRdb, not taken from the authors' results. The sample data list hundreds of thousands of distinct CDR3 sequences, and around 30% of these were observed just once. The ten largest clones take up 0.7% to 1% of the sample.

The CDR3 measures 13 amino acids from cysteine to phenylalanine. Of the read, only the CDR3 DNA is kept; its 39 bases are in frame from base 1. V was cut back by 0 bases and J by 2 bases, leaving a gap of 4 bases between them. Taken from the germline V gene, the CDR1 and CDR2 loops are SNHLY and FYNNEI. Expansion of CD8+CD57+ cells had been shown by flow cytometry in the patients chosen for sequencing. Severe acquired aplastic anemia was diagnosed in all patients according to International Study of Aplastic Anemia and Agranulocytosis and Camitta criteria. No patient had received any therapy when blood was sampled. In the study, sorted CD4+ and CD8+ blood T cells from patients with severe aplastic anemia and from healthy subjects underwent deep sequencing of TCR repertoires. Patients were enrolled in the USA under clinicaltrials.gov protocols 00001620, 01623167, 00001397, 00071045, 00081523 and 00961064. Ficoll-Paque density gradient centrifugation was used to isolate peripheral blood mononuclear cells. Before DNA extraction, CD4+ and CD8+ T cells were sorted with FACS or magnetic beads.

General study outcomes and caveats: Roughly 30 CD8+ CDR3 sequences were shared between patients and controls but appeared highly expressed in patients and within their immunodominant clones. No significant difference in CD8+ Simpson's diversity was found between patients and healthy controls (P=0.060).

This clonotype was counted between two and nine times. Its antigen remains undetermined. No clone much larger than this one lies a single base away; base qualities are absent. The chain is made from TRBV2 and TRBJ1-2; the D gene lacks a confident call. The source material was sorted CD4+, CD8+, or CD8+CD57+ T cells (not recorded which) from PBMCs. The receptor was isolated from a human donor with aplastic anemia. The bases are TGTGCCAGCAGTGAAGCAGTAAACTATGGCTACACCTTC. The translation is CASSEAVNYGYTF.